This TCR beta chain was identified during a study of CD8+ T cells in alopecia areata. V was trimmed by 0 bases and J by 0 bases, leaving 13 bases between them. This CDR3 spans 17 amino acids. The V gene's germline CDR1 is NNHDY and CDR2 SYVADS. Extraction of RNA preceded its reverse transcription into cDNA, which served as the sequencing template. The protocol was immunoSEQ multiplex PCR, while the TCRdb copy is restricted to in-frame clones and leaves out a portion. This sample includes 200,000 to 300,000 clones with no singletons; its ten biggest clones take up 0.9% to 1.5%. The study, taken as a whole, reports: Lesional tissue from the scalp (especially in alopecia totalis/universalis) showed higher clonality than normal scalp. Compared with mice, patients displayed less clear TCR sharing, possibly for HLA-related reasons. When scalp samples are sequenced, resident alphabeta T cells of normal skin are also captured.

With respect to this clone: Its cognate antigen is unknown. Genes here carry mouse names. The read falls 4 residues short of the CDR3 end, and the missing part is taken from the germline J gene.

Cell sorting was performed on pooled cutaneous lymph node cells with CD4, CD8alpha, NKG2D, NKG2ACE and other markers. Sequencing was done on a sample of CD4+ T cells sorted from a lymph node. The sequence came from a C3H/HeJ mouse with alopecia areata. The MHC haplotype recorded for the strain is H2-k. This chain links TRBV13-3 with TRBJ2-1; no firm D call. The CDR3 region is CASSDASRWVNYAEQFF. The sequenced part of the CDR3 DNA is TGTGCCAGCAGTGATGCATCAAGGTGGGTTAACTATGCT.